This T cell receptor beta chain came from a study of graft-versus-host responses after intestinal transplantation. Trimming cost V 6 bases and J 0 bases; bases outside gene matches: 5. Germline lookup yields CDR1 MRHNA and CDR2 SNTAGT. The CDR3 runs 16 residues. As concerns this clone: Antigen specificity is unknown.

Libraries were prepared by immunoSEQ multiplex PCR; TCRdb keeps only in-frame clonotypes and omits some of them. The sample has approximately 89,000 clones; over 80% are singletons. This clonotype was obtained from a human donor who was the organ donor for an intestinal transplant. The material was unstimulated CD8+ T cells sorted from spleen or lymph node cells, obtained before transplant. This rearrangement joins TRBV6-4 to TRBJ2-7; 13 bases map to TRBD2. CDR3 loop: CASRGGLAGSSYEQYF. The CDR3 DNA is TGTGCCAGCAGGGGGGGACTAGCGGGAAGCTCCTACGAGCAGTACTTC.